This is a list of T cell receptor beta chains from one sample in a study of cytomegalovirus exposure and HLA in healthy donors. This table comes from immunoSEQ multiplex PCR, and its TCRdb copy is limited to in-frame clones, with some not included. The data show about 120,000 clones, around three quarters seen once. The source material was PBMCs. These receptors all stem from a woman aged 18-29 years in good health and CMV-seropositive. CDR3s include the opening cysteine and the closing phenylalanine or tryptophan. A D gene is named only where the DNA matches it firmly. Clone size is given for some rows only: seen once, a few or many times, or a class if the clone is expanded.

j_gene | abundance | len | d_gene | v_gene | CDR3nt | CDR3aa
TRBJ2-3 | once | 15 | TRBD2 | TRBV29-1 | TGCAGCCCCAGCCGCGGGCGGGAGGGGGCAGATACGCAGTATTTT | CSPSRGREGADTQYF
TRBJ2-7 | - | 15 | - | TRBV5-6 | TGTGCCAGCAGCTTGGGCCCTAGTGGATCCTACGAGCAGTACTTC | CASSLGPSGSYEQYF
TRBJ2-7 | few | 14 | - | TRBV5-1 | TGCGCCAGCAGCTTGGGCCGGGGTTCCTACGAGCAGTACTTC | CASSLGRGSYEQYF
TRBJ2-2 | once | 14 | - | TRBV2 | TGTGCCAGCAAAGACCCCTTCGGAGGCGGGGAGCTGTTTTTT | CASKDPFGGGELFF
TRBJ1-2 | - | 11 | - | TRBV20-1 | TGCAGTGGGTTACAGGGAGCTGGCTACACCTTC | CSGLQGAGYTF
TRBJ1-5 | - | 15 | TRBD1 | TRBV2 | TGTGCCAGCACACGGACAGGGCCGAGCAATCAGCCCCAGCATTTT | CASTRTGPSNQPQHF
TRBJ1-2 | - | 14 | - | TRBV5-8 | TGTGCCAGCAGCTTTATTCTAGTAACCCTGGAGTACACCTTC | CASSFILVTLEYTF
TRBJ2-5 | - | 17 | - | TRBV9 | TGTGCCAGCAGCAGGACAGTAGGTGGGGCCCGCCAAGAGACCCAGTACTTC | CASSRTVGGARQETQYF
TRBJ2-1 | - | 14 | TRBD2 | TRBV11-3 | TGTGCCAGCAGCTTGTCGGCGGGAGAAGGCGAGCAGTTCTTC | CASSLSAGEGEQFF
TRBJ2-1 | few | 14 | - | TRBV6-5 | TGTGCCAGCAGTTACTCTGCTTCGTCGGGTGAGCAGTTCTTC | CASSYSASSGEQFF
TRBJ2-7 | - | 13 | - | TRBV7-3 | TGTGCCAGCAGCTGGCGGCCCTTCTACGAGCAGTACTTC | CASSWRPFYEQYF
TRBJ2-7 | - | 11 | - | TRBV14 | TGTGCCAGCAGCAGCCTTTACGAGCAGTACTTC | CASSSLYEQYF
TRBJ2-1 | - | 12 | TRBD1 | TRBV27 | TGTGCCAGCAGCCCTCACAGGGGACAGCAGTTCTTC | CASSPHRGQQFF
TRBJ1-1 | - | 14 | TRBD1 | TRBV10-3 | TGTGCCACAGCAGACAGGGGACTTAACACTGAAGCTTTCTTT | CATADRGLNTEAFF
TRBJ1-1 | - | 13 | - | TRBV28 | TGTGCCAGCAGTGCCCCCGGCGGAACTGAAGCTTTCTTT | CASSAPGGTEAFF
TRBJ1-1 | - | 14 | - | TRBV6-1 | TGTGCCAGCATGAAGGTCCAGGCAGAAACTGAAGCTTTCTTT | CASMKVQAETEAFF
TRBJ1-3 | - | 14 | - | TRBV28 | TGTGCCAGCACTCTCAGGGACATAGGAAACACCATATATTTT | CASTLRDIGNTIYF
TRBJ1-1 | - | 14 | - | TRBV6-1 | TGTGCCAGCAGTGAACGCGGGAGGGACACTGAAGCTTTCTTT | CASSERGRDTEAFF